The rows below give T cell receptor beta chains drawn from one sample of a study of cytomegalovirus exposure and HLA in healthy donors. Some clones are missing from TCRdb's copy, which holds only in-frame ones; the method was immunoSEQ multiplex PCR. Of approximately 150,000 clones in the sample, roughly 78% were seen once. The sample taken for sequencing was PBMCs. These receptors all stem from a woman aged 45-59 years in good health and CMV-seropositive. Both conserved end residues are part of each CDR3. The D gene is left open where the match is weak. Clone size, where shown, is once, few, many, or a class for clones that have expanded.

cdr3_nt cdr3_aa clone_size j_call cdr3_length v_call d_call
TGTGCCAGCTCACCTCGACAGGGGAGAGAGACCCAGTACTTC CASSPRQGRETQYF . TRBJ2-5 14 TRBV18 TRBD1
TGTGCCAGTAGTCTCCTCGGTACGGGGGTCACTGAAGCTTTCTTT CASSLLGTGVTEAFF once TRBJ1-1 15 TRBV19 .
TGTGCCAGCAGCTCTATAACAGGGAGCGTATGGAAAAAGCAGTACTTC CASSSITGSVWKKQYF few TRBJ2-7 16 TRBV7-9 .
TGTGCCAGCAGTCCGCAGGGTCGCAATCAGCCCCAGCATTTT CASSPQGRNQPQHF . TRBJ1-5 14 TRBV27 .
TGTGCCAGCACCTTACCGAGACAGGGAATGGGGACTGAAGCTTTCTTT CASTLPRQGMGTEAFF . TRBJ1-1 16 TRBV2 TRBD1
TGCGCCAGCAGCTTGGGGGGGGTCTCCAATCAGCCCCAGCATTTT CASSLGGVSNQPQHF . TRBJ1-5 15 TRBV5-1 .
TGTGCCTGGAGTGTACTAGCGGGGGCGGGCGGGGAGCTGTTTTTT CAWSVLAGAGGELFF . TRBJ2-2 15 TRBV30 TRBD2
TGTGCCAGCAGCTTTGTTGGACAGGGATGGGTTCAGTACTTC CASSFVGQGWVQYF . TRBJ2-4 14 TRBV7-9 TRBD1
TGTGCCAGCAGCTTAGGGTCTAGCGGTCAAGAGACCCAGTACTTC CASSLGSSGQETQYF . TRBJ2-5 15 TRBV7-3 TRBD2
TGCAGCGTTACAGGGGAGGCCGGGGAGCTGTTTTTT CSVTGEAGELFF . TRBJ2-2 12 TRBV29-1 .
TGTGCCAGCAGTGCCTCAGGGGGCCGTTCACCCCTCCACTTT CASSASGGRSPLHF . TRBJ1-6 14 TRBV6-1 TRBD1
TGCGCCAGCAGCCACACCGGGACTAGCGGTGAAGAGACCCAGTACTTC CASSHTGTSGEETQYF . TRBJ2-5 16 TRBV4-1 TRBD2
TGTGCCAGCAGTTACCCTACAGGGTTCGGCAATCAGCCCCAGCATTTT CASSYPTGFGNQPQHF once TRBJ1-5 16 TRBV6-6 .
TGTGCCAGCAGTTTGAAGGAGCCCTACGAGCAGTACTTC CASSLKEPYEQYF once TRBJ2-7 13 TRBV27 .
TGTGCCAGCAGCATAAAGACAGGGGTTAATGAAAAACTGTTTTTT CASSIKTGVNEKLFF . TRBJ1-4 15 TRBV5-4 TRBD1
TGTGCCAGCAGCCAGGTTGCGAAATACGAGCAGTACTTC CASSQVAKYEQYF . TRBJ2-7 13 TRBV14 .
TGTGCCAGCGGGACAGCCCTCGTTTCCTCGGACGGCTACACCTTC CASGTALVSSDGYTF . TRBJ1-2 15 TRBV5-5 TRBD1
TGTGCCAGCAGCTTGGGTCAGGGAGGCAATCAGCCCCAGCATTTC CASSLGQGGNQPQHF . TRBJ1-5 15 TRBV5-6 .
TGTGCCAGCGGCACAGGGGCCTACTCTGGAAACACCATATATTTT CASGTGAYSGNTIYF . TRBJ1-3 15 TRBV28 TRBD1
TGCGCCAGCAGCTTATCCCCGACAGGGGGCATTGAAAAACTGTTTTTT CASSLSPTGGIEKLFF . TRBJ1-4 16 TRBV5-1 TRBD1
TGCGCCAGCAGCTTGGAGCGGGATCAGCCCCAGCATTTT CASSLERDQPQHF few TRBJ1-5 13 TRBV5-1 .
TGTGCCAGCAGTTACTCTCCTCGGGGGAACAATCAGCCCCAGCATTTT CASSYSPRGNNQPQHF . TRBJ1-5 16 TRBV6-5 .
TGTGCCAGCAGTACACCCCAGGGGCCCCATGAAGCTTTCTTT CASSTPQGPHEAFF . TRBJ1-1 14 TRBV6-6 .
TGCGCCAGCAGCGCGGGACAGGGCCATCAGCCCCAGCATTTT CASSAGQGHQPQHF few TRBJ1-5 14 TRBV10-2 TRBD1
TGTGCCAGCTCGCGGGGGGTACAAAGGACCCAGTACTTC CASSRGVQRTQYF . TRBJ2-5 13 TRBV6-1 TRBD2
TGTGCCAGCAGTGTTGGTGCGGCGGGGGGAGTGGAGACCCAGTACTTC CASSVGAAGGVETQYF once TRBJ2-5 16 TRBV2 TRBD2
TGTGCCAGCTCACAGTGGCAGGGTAACAACGAGCAGTACTTC CASSQWQGNNEQYF . TRBJ2-7 14 TRBV18 .
TGTGCCAGCAGCCTAGAGAGGGAAGGTGAGCAGTTCTTC CASSLEREGEQFF few TRBJ2-1 13 TRBV7-6 .
TGTGCCAGTAGTATACCCCCCGGGTCCTTTCACAATCAGCCCCAGCATTTT CASSIPPGSFHNQPQHF . TRBJ1-5 17 TRBV19 .
TGTGCCAGCAGGGCGGACTCCTGGTACTACGAGCAGTACTTC CASRADSWYYEQYF few TRBJ2-7 14 TRBV2 .
TGTGCCAGAAGCTTAGGCGAGGCAGGAGGACCTCCAACTAATGAAAAACTGTTTTTT CARSLGEAGGPPTNEKLFF . TRBJ1-4 19 TRBV7-5 .
TGCGCCAGCAGCATCCTGGGAGGCTATAATTCACCCCTCCACTTT CASSILGGYNSPLHF . TRBJ1-6 15 TRBV5-1 .
TGTGCCAGCAGCCGGGACAGGGAGGCAGATACGCAGTATTTT CASSRDREADTQYF . TRBJ2-3 14 TRBV6-5 TRBD1
TGTGCCAGCAGCTTAAACAGGGTAGATGGCTACACCTTC CASSLNRVDGYTF . TRBJ1-2 13 TRBV7-9 .
TGTGCCAGCAGTGAATCGGGGGATTCGGCAGGCAATCAGCCCCAGCATTTT CASSESGDSAGNQPQHF . TRBJ1-5 17 TRBV25-1 .
TGTGCCAGCAGCCTCAGGGTGGATACGCAGTATTTT CASSLRVDTQYF once TRBJ2-3 12 TRBV5-6 .
TGTGCCAGCAGTGGAGCCAGGGCAACAAGCTCCTATAATTCACCCCTCCACTTT CASSGARATSSYNSPLHF . TRBJ1-6 18 TRBV6-1 .
TGTGCCAGCAGCTTAACCTACGGGGCTGAAGCTTTCTTT CASSLTYGAEAFF few TRBJ1-1 13 TRBV7-3 .
TGTGCCAGCTCCCCTAGTTACTCTGGAAACACCATATATTTT CASSPSYSGNTIYF . TRBJ1-3 14 TRBV9 .
TGTGCCAGCAGTATTGAGCGGTCAACTAATGAAAAACTGTTTTTT CASSIERSTNEKLFF . TRBJ1-4 15 TRBV2 .
TGCGCCAGCAGCTTGACCCCCGGAGGGTGGGACGAAAAACTGTTTTTT CASSLTPGGWDEKLFF once TRBJ1-4 16 TRBV5-1 .
TGTGCCAGCAGCCGGCAGGGACAGGGGCCGAACACTGAAGCTTTCTTT CASSRQGQGPNTEAFF . TRBJ1-1 16 TRBV7-8 TRBD1
TGTGCCAGCAGCTTACTTGCAGGGGCAGCTGGGGCCAACGTCCTGACTTTC CASSLLAGAAGANVLTF . TRBJ2-6 17 TRBV11-2 .
TGTGCCAGCAGCTTCGGACTCGACGTCCAAGAGACCCAGTACTTC CASSFGLDVQETQYF once TRBJ2-5 15 TRBV13 .
TGTGCCAGCAGTAGGCAGGGTACCTACAATGAGCAGTTCTTC CASSRQGTYNEQFF . TRBJ2-1 14 TRBV27 .